This note documents a single T cell receptor beta chain sequence. Its cognate antigen is unknown. Profiling relied on immunoSEQ multiplex PCR, and the TCRdb table lists in-frame clones only, not all of them. The sample holds about 59,000 clones, 94% seen once. These data belong to a study of graft-versus-host responses after intestinal transplantation. V lost 2 bases, J lost 4 bases, and 6 bases lay in between. This CDR3 region has 13 residues. Germline values: CDR1 LNHDA, CDR2 SQIVND (reference sequence). Study-wide results and limits: There were GvH clones found in recipient marrow, and some of them appeared first in ileum or blood.

This chain links TRBV19 with TRBJ2-1; D unclear. The TCR originated in a human donor who was the organ donor for an intestinal transplant. The specimen comprised unstimulated CD4+ T cells sorted from spleen or lymph node cells, sampled before transplant. The CDR3 is CASSITSYNEQFF. Written as DNA, the CDR3 is TGTGCCAGTAGTATAACCTCGTACAATGAGCAGTTCTTC.